The clone carrying this TCR beta chain was seen once. These data originate in a study of control samples from healthy donors and cancer patients. The germline CDR1 and CDR2 sequences are MGHRA and YSYEKL. The CDR3 sequence is 16 residues long. The V end was cut by 3 bases, the J end by 2 bases, with 17 bases between. Using immunoSEQ multiplex PCR, the repertoire was profiled, and TCRdb retains in-frame clones only, with some absent. Of some 90,000 clones detected, 90% to 95% appear once; the ten largest clones hold approximately 1%. The sequenced sample was blood. This TCR came from a woman in her twenties or thirties in good health. The V call is TRBV4-1, the J call TRBJ2-7; TRBD2 might be the D (5 bases). CDR3: CASSHSAASGPYEQYF. CDR3 sequence (DNA): TGCGCCAGCAGCCATTCAGCGGCGAGTGGTCCCTACGAGCAGTACTTC.